The rows below give T cell receptor beta chains drawn from one sample of a study of T cells in Graves' hyperthyroidism and ophthalmopathy. TCRdb reprocessed the multiplex PCR reads with MiXCR, giving one entry per CDR3 protein. The sample records a few hundred thousand distinct CDR3 sequences, less than 25% being singletons. The source material was blood. These receptors originate from a man younger than 35 with Graves' hyperthyroidism. Both conserved end residues are part of each CDR3. Each record gives: clone size, J gene, V gene, D gene, CDR3 protein, CDR3 DNA. D genes are given only for firm matches. Some rows mark clone size as missing; the rest say once, few, many or name a class of expanded clone.

size: many; J: TRBJ1-1; V: TRBV27; D: -; CDR3: CASSLFGGRAFF; DNA: TGTGCCAGCAGTTTATTCGGGGGACGAGCTTTCTTT
size: many; J: TRBJ1-5; V: TRBV6-1; D: -; CDR3: CASSETRDIDQPQHF; DNA: TGTGCCAGCAGTGAAACGCGGGACATTGATCAGCCCCAGCATTTT
size: many; J: TRBJ2-2; V: TRBV7-8; D: -; CDR3: CASSLGLITGELFF; DNA: TGTGCCAGCAGCTTGGGACTGATTACCGGGGAGCTGTTTTTT
size: -; J: TRBJ1-1; V: TRBV29-1; D: -; CDR3: CSVEGGQRYTEAFF; DNA: TGCAGCGTTGAGGGCGGACAGAGATACACTGAAGCTTTCTTT
size: many; J: TRBJ2-7; V: TRBV28; D: -; CDR3: CASSLPGVHEQYF; DNA: TGTGCCAGCAGTTTGCCGGGGGTCCACGAGCAGTACTTC
size: many; J: TRBJ2-5; V: TRBV6-5; D: -; CDR3: CASSYSWTFKGETQYF; DNA: TGTGCCAGCAGTTACTCCTGGACATTCAAGGGAGAGACCCAGTACTTC
size: many; J: TRBJ1-2; V: TRBV28; D: -; CDR3: CASSGSNYGYTF; DNA: TGTGCCAGCAGCGGATCTAACTATGGCTACACCTTC
size: -; J: TRBJ2-7; V: TRBV7-9; D: -; CDR3: CACSLESGREQYF; DNA: TGTGCCTGCAGCTTAGAGTCGGGGCGCGAGCAGTACTTC
size: many; J: TRBJ1-1; V: TRBV29-1; D: -; CDR3: CSVDPGGEAFF; DNA: TGCAGCGTTGATCCCGGGGGGGAAGCTTTCTTT
size: many; J: TRBJ1-1; V: TRBV28; D: -; CDR3: CASNHLRRGRGNTEAFF; DNA: TGTGCCAGCAATCACCTAAGGCGGGGGCGAGGAAACACTGAAGCTTTCTTT
size: few; J: TRBJ1-5; V: TRBV6-1; D: -; CDR3: CASSDRPLGDQPQHF; DNA: TGTGCCAGCAGTGACAGGCCCCTGGGTGATCAGCCCCAGCATTTT
size: many; J: TRBJ2-7; V: TRBV5-1; D: -; CDR3: CASSPPGQFHEQYF; DNA: TGCGCCAGCAGTCCTCCGGGACAATTTCACGAGCAGTACTTC
size: -; J: TRBJ2-5; V: TRBV20-1; D: -; CDR3: CSAIGDTETQYF; DNA: TGCAGTGCTATTGGGGACACGGAGACCCAGTACTTC
size: many; J: TRBJ1-2; V: TRBV5-1; D: TRBD1; CDR3: CASRSSGGEHYGYTF; DNA: TGCGCCAGCAGGTCATCAGGGGGCGAGCACTATGGCTACACCTTC
size: many; J: TRBJ2-7; V: TRBV20-1; D: -; CDR3: CSASPSGLPSYEQYF; DNA: TGCAGTGCTAGTCCCTCGGGGCTCCCCTCCTACGAGCAGTACTTC
size: -; J: TRBJ2-5; V: TRBV10-1; D: -; CDR3: CASSLSPLDGQETQYF; DNA: TGCGCCAGCAGCCTTTCCCCACTGGACGGACAAGAGACCCAGTACTTC
size: many; J: TRBJ2-5; V: TRBV12-3/TRBV12-4; D: -; CDR3: CASSFQTRGETQYF; DNA: TGTGCCAGCAGTTTTCAAACCCGGGGGGAGACCCAGTACTTC
size: -; J: TRBJ2-7; V: TRBV11-1; D: TRBD2; CDR3: CASSLATSGGAFAQYF; DNA: TGTGCCAGCAGCTTAGCCACTAGCGGGGGGGCTTTCGCGCAGTACTTC
size: -; J: TRBJ1-1; V: TRBV15; D: -; CDR3: CATRGGVRTEAFF; DNA: TGTGCCACCAGGGGGGGAGTAAGAACTGAAGCTTTCTTT
size: -; J: TRBJ2-6; V: TRBV6-1; D: -; CDR3: CASSGAYGSGANVLTF; DNA: TGTGCCAGCAGTGGAGCCTACGGCTCTGGGGCCAACGTCCTGACTTTC
size: many; J: TRBJ2-5; V: TRBV28; D: TRBD2; CDR3: CASKIGGYQETQYF; DNA: TGTGCCAGCAAGATCGGGGGGTACCAAGAGACCCAGTACTTC
size: few; J: TRBJ2-2; V: TRBV15; D: -; CDR3: CATSTRRGANTGELFF; DNA: TGTGCCACCAGCACACGGAGGGGGGCGAACACCGGGGAGCTGTTTTTT
size: many; J: TRBJ1-2; V: TRBV5-1; D: -; CDR3: CASSSTGPNYGYTF; DNA: TGCGCCAGCAGCTCGACAGGACCAAACTATGGCTACACCTTC
size: many; J: TRBJ1-1; V: TRBV5-1; D: -; CDR3: CASSLAIIGDTEAFF; DNA: TGCGCCAGCAGCTTGGCCATCATCGGAGACACTGAAGCTTTCTTT
size: few; J: TRBJ2-3; V: TRBV12-3/TRBV12-4; D: -; CDR3: CASRRDCSHF; DNA: TGTGCCAGCCGCCGGGACTGCTCCCATTTT
size: -; J: TRBJ1-1; V: TRBV13; D: -; CDR3: CASGPAGGGYAFF; DNA: TGTGCCAGCGGACCCGCGGGGGGGGGATACGCTTTCTTT
size: many; J: TRBJ1-2; V: TRBV2; D: -; CDR3: CASSERDNTGYTF; DNA: TGTGCCAGCAGTGAAAGGGACAATACTGGCTACACCTTC
size: -; J: TRBJ2-2; V: TRBV5-1; D: TRBD2; CDR3: CASSRGLADTGELFF; DNA: TGCGCCAGCAGCAGAGGACTAGCGGACACCGGGGAGCTGTTTTTT
size: many; J: TRBJ1-6; V: TRBV27; D: TRBD1; CDR3: CASSFGQGGSPLHF; DNA: TGTGCCAGCAGTTTCGGACAGGGTGGTTCACCCCTCCACTTT
size: many; J: TRBJ1-1; V: TRBV6-2/TRBV6-3; D: -; CDR3: CASSYLPGEAMNTEAFF; DNA: TGTGCCAGCAGTTACTTGCCAGGGGAGGCTATGAACACTGAAGCTTTCTTT
size: many; J: TRBJ2-5; V: TRBV9; D: -; CDR3: CASSPRWQETQYF; DNA: TGTGCCAGCAGCCCGAGATGGCAAGAGACCCAGTACTTC
size: -; J: TRBJ1-1; V: TRBV11-2; D: -; CDR3: CASSPGARGSEAFF; DNA: TGTGCCAGCAGTCCTGGGGCCAGGGGCTCTGAAGCTTTCTTT
size: -; J: TRBJ2-5; V: TRBV6-1; D: TRBD1; CDR3: CASRTGGSETQYF; DNA: TGTGCCAGCAGGACAGGGGGCTCAGAGACCCAGTACTTC
size: many; J: TRBJ2-7; V: TRBV29-1; D: -; CDR3: CSVRTVTYEQYF; DNA: TGCAGCGTGAGGACTGTTACCTACGAGCAGTACTTC
size: many; J: TRBJ1-1; V: TRBV19; D: TRBD1; CDR3: CASNLPDRGLAFF; DNA: TGTGCCAGTAACCTCCCGGACAGGGGGCTGGCTTTCTTT
size: few; J: TRBJ2-5; V: TRBV6-2/TRBV6-3; D: -; CDR3: CASSYDAGRETQYF; DNA: TGTGCCAGCAGTTACGATGCGGGTAGGGAGACCCAGTACTTC
size: many; J: TRBJ1-3; V: TRBV7-2; D: -; CDR3: CASSAREGTIYF; DNA: TGTGCCAGCAGCGCCAGGGAAGGCACCATATATTTT
size: -; J: TRBJ2-5; V: TRBV24-1; D: -; CDR3: CATSDLGVETQYF; DNA: TGTGCCACCAGTGATTTGGGAGTGGAGACCCAGTACTTC
size: many; J: TRBJ1-5; V: TRBV29-1; D: TRBD1; CDR3: CSVARGVGQPQHF; DNA: TGCAGCGTTGCCAGGGGGGTGGGTCAGCCCCAGCATTTT
size: many; J: TRBJ1-2; V: TRBV29-1; D: -; CDR3: CSVVTTDYGYTF; DNA: TGCAGCGTTGTTACCACCGACTATGGCTACACCTTC
size: many; J: TRBJ2-7; V: TRBV7-9; D: -; CDR3: CASSLQYEQYF; DNA: TGTGCCAGCAGCCTTCAATACGAGCAGTACTTC
size: many; J: TRBJ2-2; V: TRBV10-3; D: -; CDR3: CAIRPGRNTGELFF; DNA: TGTGCCATCAGGCCCGGCCGCAACACCGGGGAGCTGTTTTTT
size: -; J: TRBJ1-1; V: TRBV28; D: -; CDR3: CASSRDGLLNTEASF; DNA: TGTGCCAGCAGTCGGGACGGATTATTGAACACTGAAGCTTCCTTT
size: many; J: TRBJ2-5; V: TRBV10-3; D: TRBD2; CDR3: CAISLLYGLAGETQYF; DNA: TGTGCCATCAGTCTCCTGTACGGCCTAGCGGGAGAGACCCAGTACTTC
size: few; J: TRBJ1-6; V: TRBV19; D: TRBD1; CDR3: CASTAAGGPNSPLHF; DNA: TGTGCCAGTACCGCGGCAGGGGGTCCAAATTCACCCCTCCACTTT
size: few; J: TRBJ2-7; V: TRBV7-2; D: -; CDR3: CASSLGGFWEQYF; DNA: TGTGCCAGCAGCTTAGGTGGATTTTGGGAGCAGTACTTC
size: -; J: TRBJ2-7; V: TRBV9; D: -; CDR3: CASSVGNSEGYEQYF; DNA: TGTGCCAGCAGTGTTGGGAATTCAGAAGGCTACGAGCAGTACTTC
size: -; J: TRBJ2-4; V: TRBV27; D: TRBD1; CDR3: CASSSRQGEAKNIKYF; DNA: TGTGCCAGCAGTTCCCGACAGGGGGAAGCCAAAAACATTAAGTACTTC
size: few; J: TRBJ2-5; V: TRBV6-1; D: -; CDR3: CASWVDMGLQETQYF; DNA: TGTGCCAGCTGGGTGGACATGGGGTTACAAGAGACCCAGTACTTC
size: many; J: TRBJ1-5; V: TRBV19; D: TRBD1; CDR3: CASRGDRRAQHF; DNA: TGTGCCAGTAGGGGGGACAGGAGGGCCCAGCATTTT
size: few; J: TRBJ2-7; V: TRBV5-1; D: -; CDR3: CASSHTHGGSQGNEQYF; DNA: TGCGCCAGCAGCCACACTCACGGGGGCTCCCAGGGGAACGAGCAGTACTTC